This TCR beta chain was identified in a study of shared clonotypes between healthy human individuals. CD8 cells classed as naive were CD45RO-negative and positively selected for CCR7, excluding terminally differentiated effector memory CD45RA+ cells. This CDR3 has 18 residues. Germline V gene data show CDR1 as SNHLY and CDR2 as FYNNEI. V dropped 3 bases and J dropped 8; count of bases not matched to a gene: 19. The protocol was immunoSEQ multiplex PCR, while the TCRdb copy is restricted to in-frame clones and leaves out a portion. The sample contains 630,000 or so clones, about 98% of which appear only once.

The TCR was taken from a man younger than 45 in good health. The chain joins TRBV2 to TRBJ2-1; TRBD2 aligns across 7 bases. Sequencing input: naive CD8+ T cells sorted from blood. The CDR3 DNA sequence: TGTGCCAGCAGTGATGACACCGGGGGACTAAACCTTTCCCATGAGCAGTTCTTC. Protein: CASSDDTGGLNLSHEQFF.